This T cell receptor beta chain was captured by sequencing in a study of molecular identifiers for immune sequencing clone quantification. Study-level results: Clones that exceeded 20 RNA copies held over 99% of effector molecules, yet under 1% in naive cells.

Sorted cells numbering roughly 19,000 to 1,000,000, with 10%, 30% or 50% RNA, yielded the naive CD8 libraries. Points on this clonotype: Its antigen remains unidentified.

A single record per CDR3 protein comes from TCRdb applying MiXCR to the PCR reads. Of approximately 630,000 distinct CDR3 sequences listed, over 25% are singletons. The CDR3 consists of 18 residues. Germline lookup yields CDR1 MNHEY and CDR2 SMNVEV (reference sequence). V trimming: 5 bases; J trimming: 1 base; junction bases outside the gene matches: 13. The source is a human donor in good health. Some libraries in this study had Jurkat cell RNA spiked in. The chain uses TRBV27 and TRBJ2-1, with TRBD1 identical over 8 bases. Specimen: naive CD8+ T cells from blood, with Jurkat cell RNA spiked in. Subset indicated: FACS-sorted CD8+CD4-CCR7+CD45RA+ naive T cells. The CDR3 DNA sequence: TGTGCCAGCAGTCCCGAGGACAGGGCATGGGGGTCCTACAATGAGCAGTTCTTC. It yields the protein CASSPEDRAWGSYNEQFF.